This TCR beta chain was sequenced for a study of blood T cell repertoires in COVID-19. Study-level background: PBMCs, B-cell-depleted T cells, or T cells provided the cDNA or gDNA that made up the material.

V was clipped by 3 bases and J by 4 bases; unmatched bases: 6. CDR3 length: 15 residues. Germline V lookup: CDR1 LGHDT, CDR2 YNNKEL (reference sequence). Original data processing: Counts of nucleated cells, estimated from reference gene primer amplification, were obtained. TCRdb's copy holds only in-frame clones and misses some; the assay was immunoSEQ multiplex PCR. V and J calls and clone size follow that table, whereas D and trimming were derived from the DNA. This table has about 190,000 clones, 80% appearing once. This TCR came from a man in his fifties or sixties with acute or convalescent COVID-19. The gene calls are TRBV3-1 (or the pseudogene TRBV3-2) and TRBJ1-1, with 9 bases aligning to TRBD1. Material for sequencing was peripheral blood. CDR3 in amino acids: CASSQGWTGATEAFF. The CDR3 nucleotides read TGTGCCAGCAGCCAGGGATGGACAGGGGCCACTGAAGCTTTCTTT.